Following are 13 T cell receptor beta chains from one sample sequenced in a study of tumor-infiltrating lymphocytes in primary liver carcinoma. TCR beta cDNA was prepared out of approximately 470 ng total RNA by means of a constant-region primer. Slightly modified ARM-PCR, run as three nested multiplex PCR rounds, produced the TCR beta libraries. The first two PCR rounds used TRBV1-TRBV30 primers with a Cbeta primer, approximately 10 cycles each. TCRdb reprocessed the multiplex PCR reads via MiXCR and lists one record per CDR3 protein. The repertoire holds almost 200,000 distinct CDR3 sequences, with less than 75% as singletons. Germline DNA was also extracted, with blood RNA taken from unsorted whole blood. Sequencing used peripheral blood. The receptors shown here come from a woman aged 60-75 years with primary liver carcinoma and hepatitis B virus infection.

This sequence joins TRBV7-6 and TRBJ1-2; TRBD1 is a possible D gene (5 bases). The CDR3 runs 13 residues. The germline V and J ends were trimmed by 4 bases and 5 bases, with 11 bases remaining between them. Germline V CDR1 and CDR2: SGHVS, FNYEAQ. Here the CDR3 DNA reads TGTGCCAGCAGCTCAACGGGACTTTATGGCTACACCTTC. This codes for CASSSTGLYGYTF.

This clonotype was counted many times. J is TRBJ2-5 and V is TRBV29-1; possibly TRBD1 for D (6 bases). This CDR3 contains 14 residues. Germline V CDR1 and CDR2: SQVTM, ANQGSEA. Trimming shortened V by 7 bases and J by 3 bases, and 18 bases separated the two germline ends. CDR3 DNA sequence: TGCAGCGCTCGGTGGAGCAGGGGAGAAGAGACCCAGTACTTC. It yields the protein CSARWSRGEETQYF. The entire variable domain, with the rest obtained from reference TRBV29-1 and TRBJ2-5, is as follows: SAVISQKPSRDICQRGTSLTIQCQVDSQVTMMFWYRQQPGQSLTLIATANQGSEATYESGFVIDKFPISRPNLTFSTLTVSNMSPEDSSIYLCSARWSRGEETQYFGPGTRLLVL.

A word on this clonotype: One junction end does not reproduce the germline sequence, and a read error may be involved. The chain combines TRBV11-3 with TRBJ2-1; a possible D gene is TRBD2 (6 bases). CDR3 size: 15 residues. Germline V gives CDR1 SGHNT, CDR2 YENEEA. The CDR3: CTSSLGVGSVNEQFF. For the CDR3, the DNA is TGTACCAGCAGCTTAGGGGTCGGGAGTGTGAATGAGCAGTTCTTC. The full variable domain, its missing parts supplied by reference TRBV11-3 and TRBJ2-1, is EAGVVQSPRYKIIEKKQPVAFWCNPISGHNTLYWYLQNLGQGPELLIRYENEEAVDDSQLPKDRFSAERLKGVDSTLKIQPAELGDSAVYLCTSSLGVGSVNEQFFGPGTRLTVL.

This clonotype was detected many times. The rearrangement links TRBV11-2 to TRBJ2-5, with a tentative D call TRBD2 (7 bases). The length of the CDR3 is 15 residues. V lost 1 base and J 5 bases, leaving 14 bases between the germline ends. Germline V lookup: CDR1 SGHAT, CDR2 FQNNGV. This chain's CDR3 is CASSLVRGRGETQYF. CDR3 DNA sequence: TGTGCCAGCAGCTTAGTGCGGGGGCGGGGGGAGACCCAGTACTTC.

A remark on this clonotype: A much larger clone lies a single base off, so this may be a read error. The chain links TRBV6-5 to TRBJ1-4; D gene uncertain. The germline V and J ends were trimmed by 6 bases and 1 base, with 12 bases remaining between them. CDR1 is MNHEY and CDR2 is SVGAGI in the germline V gene. The CDR3 runs 15 residues. The CDR3: CASRYSTGTNEKLFF. The CDR3 bases are TGTGCCAGCAGATATTCGACCGGAACTAATGAAAAACTGTTTTTT.

On this clonotype: At one of its ends the junction is not consistent with the germline gene, which may arise from a read error. The J gene is TRBJ2-1, the V gene TRBV11-2, with D uncertain. The CDR3 runs to 18 residues. CDR1 and CDR2 (germline): SGHAT, FQNNGV. CDR3 sequence reads: CASSPVGEKAGLHNEQLF. DNA of the CDR3: TGTGCCAGCAGCCCCGTAGGTGAAAAAGCAGGCCTCCACAATGAGCAGCTCTTC.

To note about this clonotype: Because the CDR3 is missing its conserved closing phenylalanine or tryptophan, this is likely a read error. The chain uses TRBV11-3 and TRBJ1-1; TRBD1 aligns across 7 bases. Germline CDR1 and CDR2: SGHNT and YENEEA. The CDR3 runs to 14 residues. This CDR3 is CVSSFRGLSTEAFL. CDR3 coding DNA: TGTGTCAGCAGCTTTAGGGGGCTTTCAACTGAAGCTTTCCTT.

Many counts were recorded for this clonotype. This rearrangement joins TRBV28 to TRBJ1-6; tentative D call: TRBD1 (6 bases). Germline V gene sequence: CDR1 MDHEN, CDR2 SYDVKM. The CDR3 consists of 11 residues. V was clipped by 6 bases and J by 14 bases, with 11 bases between them. CDR3 nucleotide sequence: TGTGCCAGCAGGGGGGCTCCAGCCCTCCACTTT. Translated, it gives CASRGAPALHF.

The chain carries TRBV24-1 and TRBJ2-5; 7 nucleotides match TRBD1. The germline CDR1 and CDR2 sequences are KGHDR and SFDVKD. The CDR3 has 15 residues. After removal of 3 bases from V and 1 base from J, the junction contained 4 bases not matched to a gene. CDR3 residues: CATSDLRQGQETQYF. CDR3 coding DNA: TGTGCCACCAGTGATCTTCGACAGGGCCAAGAGACCCAGTACTTC.

Comments on this clonotype: This could be a read error, since a much larger clone is one nucleotide away. The chain recombines TRBV12-3 or TRBV12-4 with TRBJ2-3; 7 nucleotides line up with TRBD2. V trimming: 4 bases; J trimming: 2 bases; junction bases outside the gene matches: 12. The CDR3 has 17 residues. The CDR3 nucleotides read TGTGCCAGCAGTTCCTACACCCCGGGACTACCCACAGATACGCAGTATTTT. Its translation is CASSSYTPGLPTDTQYF.

Of note for this clonotype: A much more abundant neighbour one base away suggests this may be a read error. This chain joins TRBV13 and TRBJ2-7, with D uncertain. Germline CDR1 PRHDT, CDR2 FYEKMQ (reference sequence). The ends were cut back, 2 bases at V and 6 bases at J, with 17 bases in the middle. The CDR3 extends over 15 amino acids. The CDR3 bases are TGTGCCAGCAGCTTAATTGACGTTGGGGTCCTCGAGCAGTACTTC. It is translated as CASSLIDVGVLEQYF. Complete variable domain (other parts from reference TRBV13 and TRBJ2-7): AAGVIQSPRHLIKEKRETATLKCYPIPRHDTVYWYQQGPGQDPQFLISFYEKMQSDKGSIPDRFSAQQFSDYHSELNMSSLELGDSALYFCASSLIDVGVLEQYFGPGTRLTVT.

A few counts support this clonotype. The chain employs TRBV30 and TRBJ2-1; D is unresolved. CDR1 and CDR2 (germline): GTSNPN, SVGIG (reference sequence). This CDR3 region has 9 residues. V gave up 4 bases and J gave up 8 bases, with 3 bases separating them. CDR3 sequence: CAWIDEQFF. The CDR3 DNA is TGTGCCTGGATAGATGAGCAGTTCTTC.

A note on this clonotype: Just one base apart from a much larger clone, this may be a read error. The J gene is TRBJ2-2, the V gene TRBV28; D remains unclear. The CDR3 extends over 13 amino acids. Germline V gene data show CDR1 as MDHEN and CDR2 as SYDVKM. V was cut by 2 bases and J by 7 bases, with 8 bases left in between. CDR3 protein: CASSLNTLGELFF. The CDR3 DNA follows: TGTGCCAGCAGTTTAAACACCCTCGGGGAGCTGTTTTTT.